These T cell receptor beta chains were read from a single sample in a study of CD8+CD57+ T cells in acquired aplastic anemia. TCRdb re-called the reads through MiXCR, storing one row per CDR3 protein. The sample records about 180,000 distinct CDR3 sequences, just over 45% being singletons. The specimen sequenced was sorted CD4+, CD8+, or CD8+CD57+ T cells (not recorded which) from PBMCs. These receptors originate from a human donor in good health. Both conserved end residues are part of each CDR3. D genes are given only for firm matches. Only some rows state a clone size, as once, few, many or a class for expanded clones.

many	12	-	TRBV10-2	TRBJ2-7	TGCGCCAGCAGTGTTGGGGGAGCCGAGCAGTACTTC	CASSVGGAEQYF
-	14	TRBD1	TRBV20-1	TRBJ2-7	TGCAGTGCTAGGCCACGGGACAGGACCTACGAGCAGTACTTC	CSARPRDRTYEQYF
many	12	-	TRBV19	TRBJ2-3	TGTGCCAGTAGTCTAATCGGCGATACGCAGTATTTT	CASSLIGDTQYF
once	12	-	TRBV10-3	TRBJ1-1	TGTGCCATCAGGAAAGCCGGACAGGAAGCTTTCTTT	CAIRKAGQEAFF
many	12	-	TRBV20-1	TRBJ1-5	TGCAGTGCTAGGGACGGATGGCAGCCCCAGCATTTT	CSARDGWQPQHF
few	14	TRBD1	TRBV15	TRBJ2-7	TGTGCCACCAGCAGTGGGACAGGGGGCGACGAGCAGTACTTC	CATSSGTGGDEQYF
many	15	-	TRBV24-1	TRBJ2-1	TGTGCCACCAGTGATTTGGGCCGGGGGCGCGATGAGCAGTTCTTC	CATSDLGRGRDEQFF
-	17	TRBD2	TRBV24-1	TRBJ2-5	TGTGCCACCAGTGACCGAGGCAGCGGGAGTTCTTGGGAGACCCAGTACTTC	CATSDRGSGSSWETQYF
many	11	-	TRBV30	TRBJ1-1	TGTGCCAGACGACGAGACACTGAAGCTTTCTTT	CARRRDTEAFF
-	14	-	TRBV19	TRBJ2-2	TGTGCCAGTAGTATGGCCCAGAACACCGGGGAGCTGTTTTTT	CASSMAQNTGELFF
many	13	TRBD2	TRBV30	TRBJ2-7	TGTGCCTGGACTAGCGGGAGCTCCTACGAGCAGTACTTC	CAWTSGSSYEQYF
-	11	-	TRBV28	TRBJ2-1	TGTGCCAGCAGTTTACTCGGTGAGCAGTTCTTC	CASSLLGEQFF
few	16	TRBD2	TRBV7-9	TRBJ2-1	TGTGCCAGCAGCTTCAGTCGGCTAGCGGAGATCAATGAGCAGTTCTTC	CASSFSRLAEINEQFF
few	13	-	TRBV7-2	TRBJ2-1	TGTGCCAGCAGCTTCTTCCCAAGTAATGAGCAGTTCTTC	CASSFFPSNEQFF
-	16	TRBD2	TRBV24-1	TRBJ2-1	TGTGCCACCAGTGATTTTGGGGCTAGCGGTAACAATGAGCAGTTCTTC	CATSDFGASGNNEQFF
-	14	-	TRBV15	TRBJ2-7	TGTGCCACCAGCAGCATGGCGAGCTCCTACGAGCAGTACTTC	CATSSMASSYEQYF
-	15	-	TRBV7-9	TRBJ2-7	TGTGCCAGCAGCTTAAGTGGGGGGATGCCTAACGAGCAGTACTTC	CASSLSGGMPNEQYF
many	13	-	TRBV5-6	TRBJ1-2	TGTGCCAGCAGCTTTCGTCCGGACTATGGCTACACCTTC	CASSFRPDYGYTF
-	15	-	TRBV20-1	TRBJ2-5	TGCAGTGCTAGAGATTCCTCCGGGAGTGGAGAGACCCAGTACTTC	CSARDSSGSGETQYF
-	10	TRBD1	TRBV2	TRBJ2-7	TGTGCCAGCAGTTCCGGGACAGTAAACTTC	CASSSGTVNF
-	16	TRBD1	TRBV5-4	TRBJ2-7	TGTGCCAGCAGCTCCCTCTGGGGGGACAGGGCGTACGAGCAGTACTTC	CASSSLWGDRAYEQYF
few	15	-	TRBV20-1	TRBJ1-1	TGCAGTGCGAGAGGTAACGGGGTCTCGAACACTGAAGCTTTCTTT	CSARGNGVSNTEAFF
-	14	-	TRBV10-3	TRBJ1-2	TGTGCCATCACGCAGGGATCAAGTGACTATGGCTACACCTTC	CAITQGSSDYGYTF
-	16	-	TRBV7-8	TRBJ2-7	TGTGCCAGCAGCTTAACCGAGGGGCGGTTACCCTACGAGCAGTACTTC	CASSLTEGRLPYEQYF
few	14	-	TRBV2	TRBJ2-2	TGTGCCAGCACCTATCAGGGTACGGCCGGGGAGCTGTTTTTT	CASTYQGTAGELFF
-	17	-	TRBV24-1	TRBJ2-5	TGTGCCACCAGTGATAGTAGGCACTCCGGGTACCAAGAGACCCAGTACTTC	CATSDSRHSGYQETQYF
many	18	TRBD2	TRBV15	TRBJ2-2	TGTGCCACCAGCAGCTCGGGACTAGCGGGGTTTTTCACCGGGGAGCTGTTTTTT	CATSSSGLAGFFTGELFF
many	17	TRBD1	TRBV19	TRBJ1-1	TGTGCCAGTAGTATAGGGACAGGGAGGGGTTTGAACACTGAAGCTTTCTTT	CASSIGTGRGLNTEAFF
-	12	-	TRBV2	TRBJ2-7	TGTGCCAGCAGAAGGGAAATCTACGAGCAGTACTTC	CASRREIYEQYF